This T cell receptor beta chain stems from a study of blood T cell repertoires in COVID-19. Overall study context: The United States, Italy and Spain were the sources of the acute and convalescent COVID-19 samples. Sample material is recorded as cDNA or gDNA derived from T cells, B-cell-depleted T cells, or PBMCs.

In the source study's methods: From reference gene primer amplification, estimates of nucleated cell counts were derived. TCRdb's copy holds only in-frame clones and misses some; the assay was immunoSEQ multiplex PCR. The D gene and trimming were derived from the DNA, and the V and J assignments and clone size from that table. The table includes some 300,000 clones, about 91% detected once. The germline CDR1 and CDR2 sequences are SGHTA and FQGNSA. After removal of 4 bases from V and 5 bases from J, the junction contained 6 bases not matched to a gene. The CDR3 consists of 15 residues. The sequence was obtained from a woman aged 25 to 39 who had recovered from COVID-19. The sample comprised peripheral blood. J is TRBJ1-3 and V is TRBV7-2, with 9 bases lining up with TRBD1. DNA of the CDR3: TGTGCCAGCAGCTCCGGGACAGGGCACCGAAACACCATATATTTT. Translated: CASSSGTGHRNTIYF.